This paragraph reports one T cell receptor beta chain. Its specificity is not known. This entry comes from a study of post-analysis software for immune sequencing data. Overall study findings and caveats: The study found TRBV5-6, TRBV5-1 and TRBV20-1 among about five TRBV segments more frequent in patients than controls.

The library was made from cDNA and included unique molecular identifiers. TCRdb re-called the PCR reads through MiXCR, storing one row per CDR3 protein. The sample has just over 250,000 distinct CDR3 sequences, approximately 34% seen once. The CDR3 has 15 residues. V shed 5 bases and J shed 4 bases, with 14 bases lying between them. Sequenced material: blood. The chain links TRBV12-3 or TRBV12-4 to TRBJ1-4, with TRBD1 as a possible D gene (5 bases). The receptor comes from a girl aged 5-17 years with multiple sclerosis. The CDR3 sequence: CASSPGGDLNEKLFF. CDR3 sequence (DNA): TGTGCCAGCAGTCCGGGGGGAGACCTTAATGAAAAACTGTTTTTT.